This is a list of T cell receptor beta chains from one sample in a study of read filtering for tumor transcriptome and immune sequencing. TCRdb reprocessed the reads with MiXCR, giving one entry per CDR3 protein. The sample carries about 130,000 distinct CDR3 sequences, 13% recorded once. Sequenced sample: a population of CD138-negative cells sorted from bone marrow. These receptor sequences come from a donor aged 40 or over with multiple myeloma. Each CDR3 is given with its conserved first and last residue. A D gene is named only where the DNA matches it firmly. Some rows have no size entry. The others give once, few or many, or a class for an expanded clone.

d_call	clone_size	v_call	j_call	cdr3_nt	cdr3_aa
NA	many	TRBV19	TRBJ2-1	TGTGCCAGTAGTATATGGGGTGAGCAGTTCTTC	CASSIWGEQFF
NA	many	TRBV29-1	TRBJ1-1	TGCAGCGGATCAGGCAGGAACACTGAAGCTTTCTTT	CSGSGRNTEAFF
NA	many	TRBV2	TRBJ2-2	TGTGCCAGCAGTGAAAGGACTCTTCCCGGGGAGCTGTTTTTT	CASSERTLPGELFF
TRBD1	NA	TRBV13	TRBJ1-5	TGTGCCTGCAGCATCGACAGGGACCAGCCCCAGCATTTT	CACSIDRDQPQHF
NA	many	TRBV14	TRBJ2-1	TGTGCCAGCAGCCAAGATGAGCGGACCTTATACAATGAGCAGTTCTTC	CASSQDERTLYNEQFF
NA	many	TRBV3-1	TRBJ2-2	TGTGCCAGCAGCCAAAGAGTGACGAACACCGGGGAGCTGTTTTTT	CASSQRVTNTGELFF
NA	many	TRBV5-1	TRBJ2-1	TGCGCCAGCAGCTTGGATGGGGGTGAGCAGTTCTTC	CASSLDGGEQFF
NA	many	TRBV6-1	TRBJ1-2	TGTGCCAGCAGTGATGACGGGGGGCACTATGGCTACACCTTC	CASSDDGGHYGYTF
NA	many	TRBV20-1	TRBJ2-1	TGCAGTGCTATTGGGGGGAGTGAGCAGTTCTTC	CSAIGGSEQFF
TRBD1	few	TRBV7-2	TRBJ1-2	TGTGCCAGCAGCCCCCAGACAGGGGGCAACTATGGCTACACCTTC	CASSPQTGGNYGYTF
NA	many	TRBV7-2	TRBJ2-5	TGTGCCAGCAGCCCCGCGTTGAGGAGGGAGACCCAGTACTTC	CASSPALRRETQYF
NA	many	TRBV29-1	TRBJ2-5	TGCAGCGTTGATCTAGAAGGGGAGACCCAGTACTTC	CSVDLEGETQYF
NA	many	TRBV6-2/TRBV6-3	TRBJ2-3	TGTGCCAGCAGTTACGAGTGGACAGATACGCAGTATTTT	CASSYEWTDTQYF
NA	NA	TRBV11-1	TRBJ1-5	TGTGCCAGCAGCTTCGCGGGGGCCTCTCCGCCCCAGCATTTT	CASSFAGASPPQHF
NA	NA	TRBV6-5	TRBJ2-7	TGTGCCAGCAGTCAACAGGGAAGGGGCCCTTACGAGCAGTACTTC	CASSQQGRGPYEQYF
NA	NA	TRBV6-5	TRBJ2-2	TGTGCCAGAAGGAGGGAGGCGGCCGGGGAGCTGTTTTTT	CARRREAAGELFF
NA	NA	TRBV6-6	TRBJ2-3	TGTGCCAGCAGTTATCTAGGAGCAGATACGCAGTATTTT	CASSYLGADTQYF
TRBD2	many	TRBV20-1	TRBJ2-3	TGCAGTGCTAGAGTAGGAGCGGGGGGCCACACAGATACGCAGTATTTT	CSARVGAGGHTDTQYF
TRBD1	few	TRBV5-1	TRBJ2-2	TGCGCCAGCAGCTTGGGTGGGGACAGCCAGAACACCGGGGAGCTGTTTTTT	CASSLGGDSQNTGELFF
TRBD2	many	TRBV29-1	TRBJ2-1	TGCAGCGTTGAACGAAGCGGGAGAGTGGATGAGCAGTTCTTC	CSVERSGRVDEQFF
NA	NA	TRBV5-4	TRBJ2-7	TGTGCCAGCAGCTTGGTACAGGGTTCCGAGCAGTACTTC	CASSLVQGSEQYF
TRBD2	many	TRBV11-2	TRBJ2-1	TGTGCCAGCAGCTCCACCGGACTAGTTGGGGATGAGCAGTTCTTC	CASSSTGLVGDEQFF
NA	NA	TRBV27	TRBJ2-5	TGTGCCAGCAGCCAATATAGTTCGGGAGAGACCCAGTACTTC	CASSQYSSGETQYF
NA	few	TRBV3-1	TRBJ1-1	TGTGCCAGCAGCTCGACACAGGGCTCTGAAGCTTTCTTT	CASSSTQGSEAFF
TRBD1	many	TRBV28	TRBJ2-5	TGTGCCAGCCGTGGCGTAGACAGGGGCGTCAGAGAGACCCAGTACTTC	CASRGVDRGVRETQYF
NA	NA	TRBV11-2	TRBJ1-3	TGTGCCAGCAGCCAATCTGGGGGTCCCACCTCTGGAAACACCATATATTTT	CASSQSGGPTSGNTIYF
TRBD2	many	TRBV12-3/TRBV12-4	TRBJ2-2	TGTGCCAGCAGTACCGGACTAGCGGGAGTGGTAAACACCGGGGAGCTGTTTTTT	CASSTGLAGVVNTGELFF
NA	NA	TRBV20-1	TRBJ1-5	TGCAGTGCTAGAGTGGGGGCCCAGCCCCAGCATTTT	CSARVGAQPQHF
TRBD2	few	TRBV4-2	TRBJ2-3	TGTGCCAGCAGCCAAGATTACGCGGGGGACCCCACAGATACGCAGTATTTT	CASSQDYAGDPTDTQYF
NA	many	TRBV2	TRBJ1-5	TGTGCCAGCGGCGGGGGAATAGAGCATCAGCCCCAGCATTTT	CASGGGIEHQPQHF
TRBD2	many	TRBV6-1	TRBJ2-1	TGTGCCAGCAGCCCGGGACTAGCGGTAAATGAGCAGTTCTTC	CASSPGLAVNEQFF
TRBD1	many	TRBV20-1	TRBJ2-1	TGCAGTGCCCCCCCAGGGGGTTACTCCTACAATGAGCAGTTCTTC	CSAPPGGYSYNEQFF
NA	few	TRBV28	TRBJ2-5	TGTGCCAGCAGTTTATTCGCCAGCCAAGAGACCCAGTACTTC	CASSLFASQETQYF
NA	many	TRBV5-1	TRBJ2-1	TGCGCCAGCAGCTTGAGCCGGGCGAACGGTGAGCAGTTCTTC	CASSLSRANGEQFF
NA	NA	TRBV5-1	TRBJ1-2	TGCGCCAGCAGCAATTTAGGGAATTATGGCTACACCTTC	CASSNLGNYGYTF
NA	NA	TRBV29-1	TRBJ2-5	TGCAGCGTTGAAGAGGCGAGAGGAGAGACCCAGTGCTTC	CSVEEARGETQCF